The entry below gives a single T cell receptor beta chain sequence along with its context. Its antigen is not known. MiXCR, applied by TCRdb to the RT-PCR reads, yields one record per CDR3 protein. The sample has more than 450,000 distinct CDR3 sequences; roughly 10% are singletons. This specimen comes from a study of response to subunit inactivated influenza vaccine. General study findings and limits: Each seasonal influenza vaccination, the authors suggested, recruits few new T cells.

J lost 7 bases, V lost 1 base, and 11 bases had no gene match. Germline CDR1 LGHNA, CDR2 YNFKEQ. The CDR3 is made up of 16 amino acids. The chain links TRBV4-2 to TRBJ2-3, with 7 bases identical to TRBD2. Specimen: PBMCs from blood, collected on the day of vaccination. The sequence came from a man aged 45 to 65 who received an inactivated influenza vaccine. The CDR3, as DNA: TGTGCCAGCAGCCAAGCCGGGACTAATACCGCAAATACGCAGTATTTT. It encodes CASSQAGTNTANTQYF.